Here is one TCR beta chain with its context. Its binding antigen is unknown. No quality values exist for individual bases; no much larger clone is one base distant. These data originate in a study of blood T cell repertoires in COVID-19 (dated by TCRdb to 2020 to 2021). About the study as a whole: The collaborator samples originated in the United States, Italy and Spain and spanned the acute and convalescent phases of COVID-19. The material from the prospective study consisted of cDNA or gDNA derived from T cells, B-cell-depleted T cells, or PBMCs. Subjects who had been exposed to COVID-19, were actively infected with it, or had recovered from it provided the deeply sampled blood TCRbeta repertoires that made up the dataset. The repertoires were released in a freely available public database intended as a resource for research on the immune response to SARS-CoV-2. The samples were drawn from two sources: the first 160 participants of the ongoing ImmuneRACE study, and approximately 1,300 subjects contributed by 6 global collaborators. A de-identified subject ID, COVID-19 status, age in years and sex were almost always included in the sample metadata. HLA class I and class II types, where available, came from metadata supplied by the sample provider rather than from assay-based typing. Overall results and qualifications from the work: How much clinical and demographic metadata was included differed by source and by participant, and the metadata was provided uncurated.

Participants in the prospective study were enrolled through a virtual design, were aged roughly 18 to 100 years, and lived in 24 United States geographic areas. Cohort assignment in the prospective study relied on participant-reported clinical history from a screening survey and a study questionnaire. ImmuneRACE Cohort 3 recovered participants were defined by two consecutive negative NP/OP PCR tests, healthcare professional clearance, or symptom resolution. In the prospective study, whole blood, serum and a nasopharyngeal or oropharyngeal swab were collected from each participant by mobile phlebotomists. Prospective study participants could optionally give additional blood draws and questionnaires over an approximately two-month period. Blood samples from the prospective study were shipped frozen or at room temperature prior to DNA extraction. Via the germline V gene (reference sequence), CDR1 is LGHDT and CDR2 YNNKEL. V has 2 bases trimmed and J has 5 bases trimmed; junction bases matching no gene number 8. The CDR3 runs 15 amino acids, cysteine and phenylalanine included. Of all the DNA, just the CDR3 is kept, 45 bases in frame from base 1.

TCRbeta CDR3 regions were amplified from genomic DNA by means of the immunoSEQ Assay, a bias-controlled multiplex PCR. In the source study's methods: The number of nucleated cells in each sample was estimated from the amplification of reference gene primers within the assay. Sequence reads were collapsed and filtered to measure the absolute abundance of every unique TCRbeta CDR3 rearrangement. For each sample, productive Simpson clonality was calculated as the square root of Simpson's diversity index over productive rearrangements. Drawn from immuneACCESS, this table holds only the in-frame rearrangements with V and J called that TCRdb kept. Clones are partly lost; checked studies trace under half to an unresolved V gene and leave the rest unexplained. V and J calls and clone size follow that table, whereas D and trimming were derived from the DNA. The sample table shows about 180,000 clones, and more than 80% are seen once. 6.2% of the sample is in the top ten clones.

The specimen was PBMCs or T cells enriched from blood (not recorded which). Here the chain combines TRBV3-1 (or the pseudogene TRBV3-2) and TRBJ1-2; 7 central bases correspond to TRBD1. The source is a man aged 35 to 55 who had recovered from COVID-19. The CDR3 region reads CASSQRGTEYYGYTF. The DNA is as follows: TGTGCCAGCAGCCAACGCGGGACAGAATATTATGGCTACACCTTC.